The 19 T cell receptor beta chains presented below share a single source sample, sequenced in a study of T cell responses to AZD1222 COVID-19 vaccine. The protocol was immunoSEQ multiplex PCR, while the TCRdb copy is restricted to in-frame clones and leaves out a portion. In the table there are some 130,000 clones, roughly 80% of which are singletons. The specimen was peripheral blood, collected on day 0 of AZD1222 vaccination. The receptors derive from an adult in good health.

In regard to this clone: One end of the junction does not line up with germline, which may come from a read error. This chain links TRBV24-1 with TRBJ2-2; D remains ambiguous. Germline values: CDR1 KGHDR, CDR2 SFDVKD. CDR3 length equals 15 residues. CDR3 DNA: TGTGCCACCAATGATCCTACACGGGACACCGGGGAGCTGTTTTTT. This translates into CATNDPTRDTGELFF.

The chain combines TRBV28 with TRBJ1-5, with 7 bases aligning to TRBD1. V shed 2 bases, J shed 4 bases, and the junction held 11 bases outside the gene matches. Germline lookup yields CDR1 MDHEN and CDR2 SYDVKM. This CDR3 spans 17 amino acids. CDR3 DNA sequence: TGTGCCAGCAGTTTAATAAAGGACAGGCAGATTAATCAGCCCCAGCATTTT. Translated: CASSLIKDRQINQPQHF.

CDR3 sequence: CASSGIGQGASGNQPQHF. The CDR3 nucleotides are TGTGCCAGCAGTGGGATTGGACAGGGGGCTTCGGGCAATCAGCCCCAGCATTTT. The chain has TRBV6-1 and TRBJ1-5, with 11 bases aligning to TRBD1. Looked up from germline, CDR1 is MNHNS and CDR2 is SASEGT. The V gene end was trimmed by 4 bases and the J gene end by 2 bases; junction bases not matched to a gene: 10. The CDR3 sequence is 18 residues long.

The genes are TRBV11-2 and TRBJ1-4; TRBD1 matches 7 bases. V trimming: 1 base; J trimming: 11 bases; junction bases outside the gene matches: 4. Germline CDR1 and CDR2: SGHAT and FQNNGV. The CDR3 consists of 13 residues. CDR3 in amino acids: CASSLGQGGKLFF. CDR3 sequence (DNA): TGTGCCAGCAGCTTAGGACAGGGCGGGAAACTGTTTTTT.

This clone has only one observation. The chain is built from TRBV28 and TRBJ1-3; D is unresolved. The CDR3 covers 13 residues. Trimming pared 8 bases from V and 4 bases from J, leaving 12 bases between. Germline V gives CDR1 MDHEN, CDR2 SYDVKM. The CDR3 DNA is TGTGCCAGCCTGAAAAGGGTGGGAAACACCATATATTTT. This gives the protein CASLKRVGNTIYF.

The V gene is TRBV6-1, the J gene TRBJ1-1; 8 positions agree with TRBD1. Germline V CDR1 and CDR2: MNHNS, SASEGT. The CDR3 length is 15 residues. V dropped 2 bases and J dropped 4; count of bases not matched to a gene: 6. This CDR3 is CASSEWTGWPTEAFF. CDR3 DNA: TGTGCCAGCAGTGAATGGACAGGGTGGCCCACTGAAGCTTTCTTT.

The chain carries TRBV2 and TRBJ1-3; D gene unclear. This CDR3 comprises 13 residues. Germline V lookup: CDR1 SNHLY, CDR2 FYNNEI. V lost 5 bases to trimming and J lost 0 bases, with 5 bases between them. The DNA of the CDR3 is TGTGCCAGCAGTCGGAGCTCTGGAAACACCATATATTTT. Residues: CASSRSSGNTIYF.

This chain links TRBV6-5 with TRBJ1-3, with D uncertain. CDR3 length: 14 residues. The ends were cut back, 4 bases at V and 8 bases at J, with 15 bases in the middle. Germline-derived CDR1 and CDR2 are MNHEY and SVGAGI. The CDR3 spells CASSSSVRVDTIYF. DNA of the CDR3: TGTGCCAGCAGTTCCTCGGTGCGGGTGGACACCATATATTTT.

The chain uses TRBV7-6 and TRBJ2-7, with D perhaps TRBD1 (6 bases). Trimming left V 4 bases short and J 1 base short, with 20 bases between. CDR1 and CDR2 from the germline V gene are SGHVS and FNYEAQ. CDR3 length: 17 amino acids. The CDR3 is CASSSNPPRGSSYEQYF. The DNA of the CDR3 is TGTGCCAGCAGCTCCAACCCCCCCAGGGGTTCTTCCTACGAGCAGTACTTC.

The CDR3, as DNA: TGTGCCACCAGTGATTTTGGCAGGGGGCGATTGTCAGATACGCAGTATTTT. Its protein is CATSDFGRGRLSDTQYF. The J gene is TRBJ2-3, the V gene TRBV24-1; 8 nucleotides align to TRBD1. The CDR3 loop spans 17 amino acids. V dropped 1 base and J dropped 4; count of bases not matched to a gene: 9. From germline, CDR1 is KGHDR and CDR2 SFDVKD.

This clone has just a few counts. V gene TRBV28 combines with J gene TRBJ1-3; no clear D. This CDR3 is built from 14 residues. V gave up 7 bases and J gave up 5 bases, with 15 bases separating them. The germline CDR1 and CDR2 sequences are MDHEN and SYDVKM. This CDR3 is CASTILGPRNTIYF. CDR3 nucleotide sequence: TGTGCCAGCACCATCCTAGGGCCGAGAAACACCATATATTTT.

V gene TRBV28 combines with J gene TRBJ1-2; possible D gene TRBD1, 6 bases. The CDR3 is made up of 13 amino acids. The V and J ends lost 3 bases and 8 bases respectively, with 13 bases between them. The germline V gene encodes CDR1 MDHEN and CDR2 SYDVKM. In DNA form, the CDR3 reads TGTGCCAGCAGTTTGAGTGTGACAGGAGGCTACACCTTC. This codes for CASSLSVTGGYTF.

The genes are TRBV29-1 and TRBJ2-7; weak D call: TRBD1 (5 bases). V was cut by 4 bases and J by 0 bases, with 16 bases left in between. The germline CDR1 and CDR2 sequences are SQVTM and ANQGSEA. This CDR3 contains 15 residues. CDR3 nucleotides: TGCAGCGTTGGCCTAAGGACATATAGCTCCTACGAGCAGTACTTC. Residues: CSVGLRTYSSYEQYF.

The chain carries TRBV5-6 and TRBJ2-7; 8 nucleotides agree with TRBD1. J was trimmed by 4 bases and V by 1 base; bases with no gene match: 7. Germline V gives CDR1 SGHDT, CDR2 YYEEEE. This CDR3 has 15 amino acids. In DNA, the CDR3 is TGTGCCAGCAGCTTGACCCCAGGGGGCAGGTACGAGCAGTACTTC. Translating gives CASSLTPGGRYEQYF.

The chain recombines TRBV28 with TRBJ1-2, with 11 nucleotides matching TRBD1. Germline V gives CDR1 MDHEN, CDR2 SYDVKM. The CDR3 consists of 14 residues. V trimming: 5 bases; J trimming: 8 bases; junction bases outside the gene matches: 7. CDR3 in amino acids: CASSQGQGAGGYTF. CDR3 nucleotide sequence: TGTGCCAGCAGTCAAGGACAGGGGGCTGGCGGCTACACCTTC.

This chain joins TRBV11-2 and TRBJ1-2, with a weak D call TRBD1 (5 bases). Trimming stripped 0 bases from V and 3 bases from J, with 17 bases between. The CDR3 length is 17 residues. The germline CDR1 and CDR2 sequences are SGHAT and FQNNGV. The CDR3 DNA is TGTGCCAGCAGCTTAGATGGTGGGGCCTTGGGAGACTATGGCTACACCTTC. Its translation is CASSLDGGALGDYGYTF.

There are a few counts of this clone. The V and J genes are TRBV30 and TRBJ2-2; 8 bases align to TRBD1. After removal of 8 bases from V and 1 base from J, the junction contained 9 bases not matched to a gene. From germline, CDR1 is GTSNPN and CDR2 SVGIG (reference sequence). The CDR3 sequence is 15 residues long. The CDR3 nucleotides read TGTGCCGGAATTTCCGGGACAGGGAACACCGGGGAGCTGTTTTTT. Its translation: CAGISGTGNTGELFF.

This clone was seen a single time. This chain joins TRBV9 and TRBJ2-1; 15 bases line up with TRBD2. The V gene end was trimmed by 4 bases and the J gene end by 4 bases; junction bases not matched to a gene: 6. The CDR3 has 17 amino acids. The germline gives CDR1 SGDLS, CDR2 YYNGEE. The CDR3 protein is CASSPRTSGGGYNEQFF. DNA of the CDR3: TGTGCCAGCAGCCCTAGGACTAGCGGGGGGGGATACAATGAGCAGTTCTTC. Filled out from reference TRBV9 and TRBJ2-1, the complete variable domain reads DSGVTQTPKHLITATGQRVTLRCSPRSGDLSVYWYQQSLDQGLQFLIQYYNGEERAKGNILERFSAQQFPDLHSELNLSSLELGDSALYFCASSPRTSGGGYNEQFFGPGTRLTVL.

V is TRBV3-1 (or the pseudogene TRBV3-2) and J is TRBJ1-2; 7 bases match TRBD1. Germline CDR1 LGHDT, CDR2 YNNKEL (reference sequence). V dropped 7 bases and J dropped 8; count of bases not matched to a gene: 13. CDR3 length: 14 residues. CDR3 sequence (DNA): TGTGCCAGCACCTGGGGAGGGGGCGGGAACGGCTACACCTTC. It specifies CASTWGGGGNGYTF.